This TCR beta chain was documented in a study of T cells after posttransplantation cyclophosphamide (dated by TCRdb to about 2016). In terms of the full investigation: T cell repertoire reconstitution was tracked by TRB sequencing after myeloablative bone marrow transplantation in which posttransplantation cyclophosphamide was used as GVHD prophylaxis. In 3 patients, up to about 3 additional blood samples taken between 2 and 5.2 years after transplant also underwent TRB sequencing, as did pretransplant blood from 4 patients. Because TRA and TRB clonality correlated tightly in 9 samples, the subsequent TCR analyses were limited to TRB only. Antigen receptor sequencing was done on samples from about 40 PTCy-treated patients and from approximately 15 related bone marrow donors of those patients. Blood from all 35 or so PTCy patients with 1-year posttransplant specimens was subjected to TRB sequencing. Public TRB sequences were searched against a database of over 3,600 sequences associated with responses to pathogens, tumor antigens, self-antigens and alloantigens.

Genomic DNA was the input for TRB sequencing, which was run either with the immunoSEQ assay at survey resolution or with the hsTCRB kit. In the paper's pipeline: The immunoSEQ software handled initial read processing, and the LymphoSeq R package was used for repertoire analyses. For each TRB dataset, clonality was calculated as 1 minus normalized Shannon entropy, and the Gini coefficient was computed as well. Phenotypes of unsorted samples were inferred by mapping TRB sequences from sorted subsets of the recipient or donor onto the same recipient's unsorted samples. Held by TCRdb, this immuneACCESS table contains in-frame sequences only and omits some clones. Under half of the omission traces to an unresolved V gene where checked; the cause of the rest is unknown. That table is the source of V, J and clone size, and D and trimming were worked out from the DNA. In all, the sample holds some 16,000 clones, and 85% of those were seen once. About 26% of the sample is held by the ten biggest clonotypes.

The control cohort was some ten patients given myeloablative marrow transplants with methotrexate plus a calcineurin inhibitor, sampled 1 year after transplant. Peripheral blood and bone marrow mononuclear cells were isolated by Ficoll-Hypaque density centrifugation and cryopreserved. There are 15 amino acids in the CDR3, from cysteine to phenylalanine inclusive. The entry retains the CDR3 DNA only, 45 bases that are in frame from base 1. The junction shows trimming of 4 bases on V and 6 bases on J, plus 15 bases between the germline ends. According to the germline V gene, CDR1 reads SGHDN and CDR2 reads FVKESK. As to this clone: What this receptor recognizes is not known. The record has no base qualities; no much larger clone is one base away.

The study at large found these results: Donor-recipient similarity was low at 1-2 months but rose over the first year, and later blood repertoires were often dominated by donor CD8+ memory clones. The TRB repertoires of T cells infiltrating skin or GI tract showed only limited overlap with the TRB repertoires of T cells in blood. Across approximately 45 patients, TRB clonality was highly associated with recipient CMV seropositivity and CMV reactivation, and diversity in PTCy patients was similar to diversity in CNI/methotrexate controls.

This TCR came from a female patient between 18 and 35 years old who received an allogeneic stem cell transplant from an unrelated donor, was CMV-positive, and had acute and chronic GVHD. The graft donor may be the source of some T cells after a transplant. Sample: PBMCs, taken after allogeneic stem cell transplant with calcineurin inhibitor and methotrexate. The V gene is TRBV14 and the J gene is TRBJ1-4; a weak D assignment points to TRBD1 (6 bases agree). DNA sequence: TGTGCCAGCAGCCCATCCCGGGACAAACATGAAAAACTGTTTTTT. It translates as CASSPSRDKHEKLFF.